This is a list of T cell receptor beta chains from one sample in a study of response to subunit inactivated influenza vaccine. TCRdb recomputed calls from the RT-PCR reads with MiXCR, one row per CDR3 protein. The table records about 700,000 distinct CDR3 sequences, 15% to 18% of them present only once. Sequences were derived from PBMCs from blood, sampled roughly 12 days after vaccination. Receptors were obtained from a man aged 50-59 years who received an inactivated influenza vaccine. Each CDR3 is given with its conserved first and last residue. A D gene is named only where the DNA matches it firmly. Not every row has a clone size; where given, it reads once, few, many or a size class.

v_gene	abundance	j_gene	d_gene	CDR3aa	CDR3nt
TRBV9	-	TRBJ2-1	-	CASSVEASPYNEQFF	TGTGCCAGCAGCGTAGAGGCGTCACCCTACAATGAGCAGTTCTTC
TRBV7-9	few	TRBJ2-7	-	CASKSLGYEQYF	TGTGCCAGCAAATCTCTAGGGTACGAGCAGTACTTC
TRBV4-3	-	TRBJ1-2	TRBD1	CASSQDRVGGYGYTF	TGCGCCAGCAGCCAGGACAGGGTGGGCGGCTATGGCTACACCTTC
TRBV29-1	few	TRBJ1-1	-	CSVTGQRLNTEAFF	TGCAGCGTGACCGGACAGAGATTGAACACTGAAGCTTTCTTT
TRBV5-1	few	TRBJ1-1	-	CASRTAEFNTEAFF	TGCGCCAGCAGGACGGCGGAATTTAACACTGAAGCTTTCTTT
TRBV12-3/TRBV12-4	few	TRBJ2-1	-	CASTEGAVRVYNEQFF	TGTGCCAGCACCGAAGGGGCAGTGAGAGTCTACAATGAGCAGTTCTTC
TRBV12-3/TRBV12-4	-	TRBJ1-1	-	CASSLGAGTNTEAFF	TGTGCCAGCAGTTTAGGCGCAGGGACGAACACTGAAGCTTTCTTT
TRBV10-3	-	TRBJ2-5	-	CAISETWQGRQETQYF	TGTGCCATCAGTGAGACCTGGCAGGGGCGACAAGAGACCCAGTACTTC
TRBV11-2	few	TRBJ2-2	-	CASRSWRRNTGELFF	TGTGCCAGCAGGTCATGGAGACGAAACACCGGGGAGCTGTTTTTT
TRBV5-1	-	TRBJ2-2	-	CASSPDGFPGELFF	TGCGCCAGCAGCCCGGACGGGTTTCCCGGGGAGCTGTTTTTT
TRBV7-9	-	TRBJ1-1	-	CASSLSGVREAFF	TGTGCCAGCAGCTTATCGGGGGTACGTGAAGCTTTCTTT
TRBV21-1	few	TRBJ2-7	-	CASSKPVQYF	TGTGCCAGCAGCAAACCTGTGCAGTACTTC
TRBV28	few	TRBJ2-7	TRBD2	CASRREPLYEQYF	TGTGCCAGCAGGCGGGAGCCACTGTACGAGCAGTACTTC
TRBV12-3/TRBV12-4	-	TRBJ2-1	-	CASSLEGRIKDEQFF	TGTGCCAGCAGTTTAGAAGGCAGGATTAAGGATGAGCAGTTCTTC
TRBV11-2	-	TRBJ2-3	TRBD2	CASSRGTSGGARADTQYF	TGTGCCAGCAGCCGCGGGACTAGCGGGGGGGCCCGGGCAGATACGCAGTATTTT
TRBV14	few	TRBJ2-5	-	CASSPGLTYQETQYF	TGTGCCAGCAGCCCTGGGCTCACGTACCAAGAGACCCAGTACTTC
TRBV20-1	once	TRBJ1-6	-	CSARGGTTVNSPLHF	TGCAGTGCTAGAGGGGGCACGACGGTAAATTCACCCCTCCACTTT
TRBV7-9	-	TRBJ1-2	-	CASSLGVASFYGYTF	TGTGCCAGCAGCTTAGGCGTGGCGAGCTTCTATGGCTACACCTTC
TRBV5-1	-	TRBJ2-3	-	CASSSKDWGPYTDTQYF	TGCGCCAGCAGCTCAAAGGACTGGGGCCCCTACACAGATACGCAGTATTTT
TRBV12-3/TRBV12-4	-	TRBJ1-4	-	CASSLSAKQTELFF	TGTGCCAGCAGTTTAAGTGCCAAACAGACGGAACTGTTTTTT
TRBV19	few	TRBJ2-7	-	CASSKGGAADYEQYF	TGTGCCAGTAGCAAGGGTGGAGCGGCGGACTACGAGCAGTACTTC
TRBV7-6	-	TRBJ2-1	-	CASSLNPYGDEQFF	TGTGCCAGCAGCTTGAACCCCTATGGCGATGAGCAGTTCTTC
TRBV10-3	few	TRBJ1-3	TRBD1	CAISGQGGNTIYF	TGTGCCATCAGCGGACAGGGCGGAAACACCATATATTTT
TRBV19	few	TRBJ1-1	-	CARWGDRGTEAFF	TGTGCCAGATGGGGGGACCGGGGCACTGAAGCTTTCTTT
TRBV29-1	few	TRBJ2-7	-	CSVVGTDAYEQYF	TGCAGCGTTGTTGGGACGGACGCCTACGAGCAGTACTTC
TRBV2	few	TRBJ2-3	-	CASRRQADTQYF	TGTGCCAGCCGACGGCAGGCAGATACGCAGTATTTT
TRBV12-3/TRBV12-4	many	TRBJ2-1	TRBD2	CASSLRSSGVNEQFF	TGTGCCAGCAGTTTGAGGTCTAGCGGGGTGAATGAGCAGTTCTTC
TRBV20-1	-	TRBJ2-5	-	CSARDEGRTGETQYF	TGCAGTGCTAGAGACGAAGGGAGGACGGGAGAGACCCAGTACTTC
TRBV28	-	TRBJ2-5	-	CASRRRTVLSETQYF	TGTGCCAGCAGGCGGCGGACAGTCCTTTCGGAGACCCAGTACTTC
TRBV4-2	-	TRBJ2-1	TRBD1	CASSQDLRTGLGEQFF	TGTGCCAGCAGCCAAGATCTGAGGACAGGGCTTGGTGAGCAGTTCTTC
TRBV12-3/TRBV12-4	many	TRBJ1-2	-	CASRGVGEYGYTF	TGTGCCAGCAGAGGGGTGGGGGAGTATGGCTACACCTTC
TRBV6-5	-	TRBJ2-6	TRBD1	CASSYSGQGARGANVLTF	TGTGCCAGCAGTTACTCTGGACAGGGGGCGCGTGGGGCCAACGTCCTGACTTTC
TRBV28	few	TRBJ2-3	TRBD1	CASRGGAFPDTQYF	TGTGCCAGCAGAGGGGGCGCGTTCCCAGATACGCAGTATTTT
TRBV20-1	-	TRBJ2-3	-	CSPSRGSDTQYF	TGCAGTCCTTCCAGGGGCTCAGATACGCAGTATTTT
TRBV12-3/TRBV12-4	few	TRBJ2-1	-	CASRGMLRGYEQFF	TGTGCCAGCCGCGGCATGTTACGGGGTTATGAGCAGTTCTTC
TRBV7-3	few	TRBJ2-7	-	CASSLSSLDGAEQYF	TGTGCCAGCAGCTTGTCGAGTCTAGACGGCGCCGAGCAGTACTTC
TRBV18	few	TRBJ1-4	-	CASSPPGAAEKLFF	TGTGCCAGCTCACCGCCAGGGGCGGCTGAAAAACTGTTTTTT
TRBV28	-	TRBJ2-7	-	CASSLPPSAGTSYEQYF	TGTGCCAGCAGTTTACCGCCGTCTGCGGGCACTTCCTACGAGCAGTACTTC
TRBV20-1	many	TRBJ2-5	TRBD1	CSARDGQGRRETQYF	TGCAGTGCTAGAGACGGACAGGGGCGGCGGGAGACCCAGTACTTC
TRBV19	-	TRBJ1-1	-	CASSVQGGMNTEAFF	TGTGCCAGTAGTGTTCAGGGAGGCATGAACACTGAAGCTTTCTTT
TRBV29-1	-	TRBJ2-1	-	CSVGARSYNEQFF	TGCAGCGTTGGAGCGCGCTCCTACAATGAGCAGTTCTTC
TRBV7-2	-	TRBJ1-2	-	CASSSNSQGTYGYTF	TGTGCCAGCAGCAGTAATAGCCAGGGGACTTATGGCTACACCTTC
TRBV7-3	few	TRBJ2-1	-	CASSSSSVSYNEQFF	TGTGCCAGCAGCTCGTCTAGCGTCTCCTACAATGAGCAGTTCTTC
TRBV5-5	-	TRBJ2-2	-	CASSFRSAGLNTGELFF	TGTGCCAGCAGCTTTCGATCGGCGGGTCTGAACACCGGGGAGCTGTTTTTT
TRBV7-2	few	TRBJ1-4	TRBD1	CASSPRTGGKLFF	TGTGCCAGCAGCCCTCGGACAGGGGGGAAACTGTTTTTT
TRBV27	few	TRBJ1-6	-	CASREARAYNSPLHF	TGTGCCAGCAGGGAGGCGAGAGCCTATAATTCACCCCTCCACTTT
TRBV28	few	TRBJ2-7	TRBD1	CASSVGTAREQYF	TGTGCCAGCAGTGTTGGGACAGCGCGGGAGCAGTACTTC
TRBV5-1	-	TRBJ2-7	TRBD2	CASSPSGGNEQYF	TGCGCCAGCAGCCCTTCGGGGGGGAACGAGCAGTACTTC
TRBV21-1	-	TRBJ2-3	-	CASSKTANVLAGGSDTQYF	TGTGCCAGCAGCAAGACCGCGAATGTATTAGCGGGGGGGTCGGATACGCAGTATTTT
TRBV20-1	-	TRBJ1-3	-	CSARTSGNTIYF	TGCAGTGCTAGAACAAGCGGAAACACCATATATTTT